This TCR beta chain was recorded in a study of early T cells in non-severe SARS-CoV-2 infection. Turning to the study itself: Sequencing of bulk RNA from unsorted whole blood was done, without chain pairing. Study outcomes and limitations: Clonotype matching in VDJdb favored anti-spike CD8 responses and did not capture private and CD4 specificities.

This clonotype came up many times. The antigen is not known. V lost 6 bases and J lost 6, with 15 bases in between. This CDR3 comprises 14 residues. Separate cDNA molecules each had unique molecular identifiers attached to them. TCRdb re-called the 5' RACE reads through MiXCR, storing one row per CDR3 protein. Altogether tens of thousands of distinct CDR3 sequences are present, roughly 6.2% being singletons, with the ten largest covering approximately 6.9%. The starting material was whole blood, obtained at baseline. The TCR comes from an adult who was a healthcare worker with PCR-confirmed SARS-CoV-2 infection or an uninfected control (not recorded which). The chain employs TRBV12-3 or TRBV12-4 and TRBJ2-1; TRBD1 or TRBD2 may be the D gene (6 bases each). This CDR3 is CASSPGAGRNEQFF. CDR3 in DNA: TGTGCCAGCAGCCCGGGGGCGGGCCGCAATGAGCAGTTCTTC.